What follows is one TCR beta chain and its context. This clonotype showed up many times. Its antigen specificity is not known. The input lacks base qualities; no much larger clone sits a single base away. The data are from a study of T cells in Graves' hyperthyroidism and ophthalmopathy (dated by TCRdb to about 2019). Regarding the complete study: Peripheral blood samples were taken at initial diagnosis, before any treatment was given. TCR V-J signatures able to tell the groups apart were searched for in a discovery cohort of 100 patients, of whom over 40 had Graves' ophthalmopathy and under 65 had stable Graves' hyperthyroidism. Prospective prediction of ophthalmopathy was tested in an independent validation cohort consisting of about 19 hyperthyroidism patients and approximately 16 patients who later progressed to ophthalmopathy. The approximately 100 discovery patients were divided at random into training and test sets in a 7:3 ratio. In six Graves' hyperthyroidism patients, the study also compared T-cell repertoires from thyroid tissue with T-cell repertoires from blood. After blood sampling, hyperthyroidism patients were treated with methimazole at a starting dose of 30 mg daily, and ophthalmopathy patients were treated with high-dose intravenous methylprednisolone. TCR Vbeta CDR3 sequencing of 120 to 150 peripheral blood samples (over 40 ophthalmopathy, roughly 72 hyperthyroidism and some 17 progressor patients) is reported in the paper. The investigation overall reported the following: Sample size was not statistically predetermined, and blinding of investigators to group allocation was not performed. In validation, the model predicted progression to ophthalmopathy with approximately 69% sensitivity and 72% to 85% specificity, a median of approximately 6.5 months before onset. Ophthalmopathy was separated from stable hyperthyroidism by a 13 V-J signature model, with just over 85% sensitivity and 81% to 82% specificity obtained in cross-validation and 80%/75% obtained in testing. Most expanded thyroid clonotypes (frequency above 0.001) were also detected in blood, a finding suggesting that blood repertoires may reflect thyroid immune responses.

The CDR3 has 17 amino acids, counting the end cysteine and phenylalanine. Only CDR3 DNA is held: 51 bases, read in frame from base 1. V is cut by 5 bases and J by 0 bases, and the space between the germline ends is 19 bases. Hyperthyroidism patients were newly diagnosed, had a disease duration of under 2 months, and were aged 18 to 65 years. Patients with uncontrolled infections, other autoimmune diseases, pregnancy or lactation were excluded. Diagnoses were established on the basis of clinical symptoms, serum thyroxine and TRAb, thyroid ultrasound, and orbital computed tomography. Blood from progressor patients was collected at the time of first diagnosis with hyperthyroidism, before any ophthalmopathy symptoms had appeared. Ficoll-Paque density gradient centrifugation was used to isolate PBMCs from approximately 10 ml of fresh peripheral blood. Progressor patients were initially diagnosed with Graves' hyperthyroidism and developed ophthalmopathy during follow-up. Total RNA was extracted with Trizol reagent, and quality was checked on an Agilent 2100 Bioanalyzer.

Amplification of TCR beta CDR3 regions was carried out from RNA transcripts. A first-round RT-PCR of the TCR CDR3 used the HTBI primer set with the Qiagen OneStep RT-PCR kit. Libraries were constructed in a second round of multiplex PCR, after which size selection and purification were performed. The libraries were sequenced on an Illumina HiSeq2000 using paired-end 100 bp reads. As for the authors' bioinformatics: SOAPnuke was used to process the raw data, removing reads that contained adapters or uncalled bases, had a mean Phred below 15, or lacked an exact match to the constant primer or identifier. High-quality paired reads were merged using COPE v1.2.5, and each unique nucleotide sequence was defined as a clonotype. MiTCR v1.1 was used to align the clonotypes against IMGT TRBV, TRBD and TRBJ reference segments. The analysis was restricted to V-J combinations with a frequency above 0.0001, which together covered 98% to 99.2% of the repertoires. The TCS score was defined as F50 (clonal expansion) divided by E x V (chaos), with BLOSUM62-based TCRdist calculated between CDR3 peptides within each V-J. Welch's t-statistics and random forest reduced 450 to 600 V-J features to about 13, which were used in a naive Bayes classifier (R e1071). TCRdb reran the public reads through fastp at Q25 and MiXCR, keeping productive beta chains. Rows with one shared CDR3 protein collapse into an entry with the most common genes and DNA. The authors' filters were not applied to this entry. The sample table holds around 380,000 distinct CDR3 sequences, of which approximately 12% were seen once. The ten largest clones add up to about 20% of the sample.

The sequence links TRBV12-3 or TRBV12-4 to TRBJ1-1; TRBD1 is perhaps the D gene, given 6 matching bases. Sequenced sample: blood. The TCR originated in a man aged 25-40 years with Graves' hyperthyroidism that later progressed to Graves' ophthalmopathy. The sequence in DNA is TGTGCCAGCAGTCCAGCCTGGGGGGGACAAATGAACACTGAAGCTTTCTTT. It specifies CASSPAWGGQMNTEAFF.